The 15 T cell receptor beta chains below come from one sample, sequenced in a study of T cell responses to AZD1222 COVID-19 vaccine. The assay was immunoSEQ multiplex PCR, and TCRdb's table has in-frame clones only and misses some. The table includes under 150,000 clones, approximately 90% detected once. Here the sequenced sample was peripheral blood, taken on day 0 of AZD1222 vaccination. These receptors came from an adult in good health.

The V gene is TRBV30, the J gene TRBJ2-2; no reliable D call. Deletions cut 3 bases from V and 2 bases from J, with 7 bases between. Germline V lookup: CDR1 GTSNPN, CDR2 SVGIG (reference sequence). The CDR3 totals 13 residues. CDR3 residues: CAWRWQNTGELFF. The CDR3 DNA reads as TGTGCCTGGAGATGGCAAAACACCGGGGAGCTGTTTTTT.

The V and J genes are TRBV28 and TRBJ2-7; D call uncertain. CDR3 size: 15 residues. The ends were cut back, 4 bases at V and 5 bases at J, with 18 bases in the middle. CDR1 is MDHEN, CDR2 SYDVKM, per germline. CDR3 residues: CASSSRHQGSNEQYF. In DNA form, the CDR3 reads TGTGCCAGCAGTTCGAGACACCAAGGTAGTAACGAGCAGTACTTC.

The J gene is TRBJ1-3, the V gene TRBV19, with 7 bases that match TRBD1. Germline V CDR1 and CDR2: LNHDA, SQIVND (reference sequence). V shed 2 bases, J shed 4 bases, and the junction held 5 bases outside the gene matches. This CDR3 has 15 residues. The CDR3 loop reads CASSIRQGVGNTIYF. The CDR3 DNA reads TGTGCCAGTAGTATACGACAGGGCGTCGGAAACACCATATATTTT.

V is TRBV4-2 and J is TRBJ2-7; D may be TRBD1 (7 bases). The CDR3 covers 16 residues. Trimming left V 0 bases short and J 3 bases short, with 15 bases between. The germline CDR1 and CDR2 sequences are LGHNA and YNFKEQ. This chain's CDR3 is CASSQESRGVGYEQYF. CDR3 DNA: TGTGCCAGCAGCCAAGAGTCCAGGGGGGTTGGCTACGAGCAGTACTTC.

This sequence joins TRBV16 and TRBJ1-1; D is undetermined. The V gene lost 1 base and the J gene lost 1 base, with 7 bases spanning the gap. The germline V gene encodes CDR1 KGHSY and CDR2 FQNENV. The CDR3 loop spans 14 amino acids. The CDR3 loop is CASSQFGKNTEAFF. The DNA of the CDR3 is TGTGCCAGCAGCCAATTCGGGAAGAACACTGAAGCTTTCTTT.

CDR3 in amino acids: CAIGAGGSYGYTF. The CDR3 nucleotides are TGTGCCATTGGGGCAGGCGGGAGCTATGGCTACACCTTC. The chain links TRBV10-3 to TRBJ1-2, with D possibly being TRBD1 (5 bases). The V gene lost 9 bases and the J gene lost 4 bases, with 15 bases spanning the gap. Germline V lookup: CDR1 ENHRY, CDR2 SYGVKD. The CDR3 totals 13 residues.

This chain uses TRBV15 with TRBJ1-4; D is ambiguous. The V and J ends lost 0 bases and 7 bases respectively, with 15 bases between them. CDR1 is LNHNV and CDR2 is YYDKDF in the germline V gene (reference sequence). This CDR3 contains 16 residues. The CDR3 loop reads CATSRDGNLQSEKLFF. Written as DNA, the CDR3 is TGTGCCACCAGCAGAGACGGGAACCTTCAGAGTGAAAAACTGTTTTTT.

The chain joins TRBV6-5 to TRBJ1-1; D perhaps matches TRBD1 (6 bases). The CDR3 is 15 residues long. From germline, CDR1 is MNHEY and CDR2 SVGAGI. V was clipped by 4 bases and J by 4 bases, with 16 bases between them. The CDR3 here is CASSFDRRGVTEAFF. In DNA, the CDR3 is TGTGCCAGCAGTTTCGACAGGCGCGGGGTCACTGAAGCTTTCTTT.

The genes are TRBV18 and TRBJ1-6; D call uncertain. V was shortened by 3 bases and J by 6 bases, with 6 bases between the two germline ends. Germline CDR1 and CDR2: KGHSH and LQKENI. This CDR3 is built from 13 residues. CDR3 amino acids: CASSPTPNSPLHF. Here the CDR3 DNA reads TGTGCCAGCTCACCGACCCCTAATTCACCCCTCCACTTT. Supplemented by reference TRBV18 and TRBJ1-6, the full variable domain reads NAGVMQNPRHLVRRRGQEARLRCSPMKGHSHVYWYRQLPEEGLKFMVYLQKENIIDESGMPKERFSAEFPKEGPSILRIQQVVRGDSAAYFCASSPTPNSPLHFGNGTRLTVT.

V gene TRBV27 combines with J gene TRBJ2-1; 7 nucleotides align to TRBD2. The germline gives CDR1 MNHEY, CDR2 SMNVEV (reference sequence). CDR3 length: 14 amino acids. J was trimmed by 7 bases and V by 6 bases; bases with no gene match: 9. The CDR3 protein is CASSSMWTSNEQFF. In DNA, the CDR3 is TGTGCCAGCAGCTCGATGTGGACTAGTAATGAGCAGTTCTTC.

J is TRBJ2-6 and V is TRBV30; TRBD1 might be the D (6 bases). Germline V lookup: CDR1 GTSNPN, CDR2 SVGIG (reference sequence). Trimming left V 5 bases short and J 2 bases short, with 16 bases between. The CDR3 extends over 16 amino acids. The CDR3 bases are TGTGCCTGGGGGATTGAACAGGGTACTGGGGCCAACGTCCTGACTTTC. It is translated as CAWGIEQGTGANVLTF.

This clone was observed a few times. V gene TRBV27 combines with J gene TRBJ2-2; no clear D gene. V dropped 6 bases and J dropped 0 bases, with 8 bases sitting between them. Germline V gene lookup returns CDR1 MNHEY and CDR2 SMNVEV (reference sequence). The CDR3 loop spans 14 amino acids. The CDR3 DNA reads as TGTGCCAGCAGCTATTCTGCGAACACCGGGGAGCTGTTTTTT. This encodes CASSYSANTGELFF.

The V call is TRBV6-6, the J call TRBJ1-6, with a weak D call TRBD1 (6 bases). V gave up 2 bases and J gave up 10 bases, with 9 bases separating them. Germline-derived CDR1 and CDR2 are MNHNY and SVGAGI (reference sequence). The CDR3 totals 13 residues. CDR3 sequence (DNA): TGTGCCAGCAGTTACGGGGGGCCATCACCCCTCCACTTT. This sequence encodes CASSYGGPSPLHF.

The rearrangement joins TRBV7-2 to TRBJ2-3, with 12 bases aligning to TRBD2. This CDR3 spans 19 amino acids. Germline V gene lookup returns CDR1 SGHTA and CDR2 FQGNSA. After removal of 0 bases from V and 1 base from J, the junction contained 8 bases not matched to a gene. CDR3 amino acids: CASSLAGLAGGPGTDTQYF. The CDR3 bases are TGTGCCAGCAGCTTAGCGGGCCTAGCGGGAGGGCCCGGCACAGATACGCAGTATTTT.

This chain joins TRBV7-9 and TRBJ2-4; no reliable D call. The CDR3 totals 12 residues. V was cut by 5 bases and J by 15 bases, with 17 bases left in between. CDR1 and CDR2 (germline): SEHNR, FQNEAQ (reference sequence). The CDR3 region is CASSQGTDRTYF. The CDR3 bases are TGTGCCAGCAGCCAAGGAACGGACCGGACGTACTTC.